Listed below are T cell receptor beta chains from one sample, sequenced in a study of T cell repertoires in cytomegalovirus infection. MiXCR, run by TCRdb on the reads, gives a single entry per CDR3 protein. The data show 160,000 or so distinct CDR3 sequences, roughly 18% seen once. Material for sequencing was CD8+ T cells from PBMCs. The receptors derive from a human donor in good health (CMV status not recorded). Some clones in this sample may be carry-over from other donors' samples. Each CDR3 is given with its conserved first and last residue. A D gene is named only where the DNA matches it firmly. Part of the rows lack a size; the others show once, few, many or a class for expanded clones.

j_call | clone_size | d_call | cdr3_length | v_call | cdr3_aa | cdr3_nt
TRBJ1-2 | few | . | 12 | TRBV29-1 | CSVETQWYGYTF | TGCAGCGTTGAGACACAGTGGTATGGCTACACCTTC
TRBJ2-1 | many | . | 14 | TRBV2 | CASSGTGSYNEQFF | TGTGCCAGCAGCGGGACTGGAAGCTACAATGAGCAGTTCTTC
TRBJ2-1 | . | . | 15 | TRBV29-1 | CSVEPPGAPYNEQFF | TGCAGCGTTGAACCCCCGGGGGCCCCCTACAATGAGCAGTTCTTC
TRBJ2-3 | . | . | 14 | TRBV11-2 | CASSLEVATDTQYF | TGTGCCAGCAGCCTAGAGGTGGCGACAGATACGCAGTATTTT
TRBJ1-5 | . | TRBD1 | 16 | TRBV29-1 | CSVEDLRGLHNQPQHF | TGCAGCGTTGAAGACCTCAGGGGGCTACATAATCAGCCCCAGCATTTT
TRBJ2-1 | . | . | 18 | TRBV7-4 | CASSFPSGGGRSYNEQFF | TGTGCCAGCAGCTTCCCCTCAGGGGGAGGGAGGTCCTACAATGAGCAGTTCTTC
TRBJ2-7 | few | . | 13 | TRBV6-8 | CASTTAPSYEQYF | TGTGCCAGCACGACAGCACCCTCCTACGAGCAGTACTTC
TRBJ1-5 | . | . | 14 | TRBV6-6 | CASSYSIPGQPQHF | TGTGCCAGCAGTTACTCCATCCCAGGGCAGCCCCAGCATTTT
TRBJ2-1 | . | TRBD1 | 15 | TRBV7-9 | CASSLLQGAGSEQFF | TGTGCCAGCAGCTTGCTACAGGGGGCAGGGTCTGAGCAGTTCTTC
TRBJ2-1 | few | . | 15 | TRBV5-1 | CASSQTGGIYNEQFF | TGCGCCAGCAGCCAGACGGGGGGCATATACAATGAGCAGTTCTTC
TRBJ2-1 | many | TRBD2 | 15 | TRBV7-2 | CASSSSGTTYNEQFF | TGTGCCAGCAGCTCCTCCGGGACTACCTACAATGAGCAGTTCTTC
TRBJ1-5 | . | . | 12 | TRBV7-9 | CASSAGGQPQHF | TGTGCCAGCAGCGCTGGGGGGCAGCCCCAGCATTTT
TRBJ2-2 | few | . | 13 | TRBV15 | CATRETGDGELFF | TGTGCCACCCGAGAAACGGGAGACGGGGAGCTGTTTTTT
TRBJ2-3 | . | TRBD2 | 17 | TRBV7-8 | CASSSPAERELADTQYF | TGTGCCAGCAGCTCCCCTGCGGAGCGGGAGTTGGCGGATACGCAGTATTTT
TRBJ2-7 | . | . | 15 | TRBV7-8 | CASSLGALAGYEQYF | TGTGCCAGCAGCTTAGGCGCCCTGGCAGGGTACGAGCAGTACTTC
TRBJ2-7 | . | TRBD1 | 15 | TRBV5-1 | CASSSPGQGFEEQYF | TGCGCCAGCAGCTCCCCGGGACAGGGGTTCGAGGAGCAGTACTTC
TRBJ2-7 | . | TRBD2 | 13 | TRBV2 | CASTGGDSGEQYF | TGTGCCAGCACCGGGGGGGACTCGGGAGAGCAGTACTTC
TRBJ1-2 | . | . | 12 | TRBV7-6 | CASSLVGGGYTF | TGTGCCAGCAGCTTGGTCGGAGGGGGCTACACCTTC
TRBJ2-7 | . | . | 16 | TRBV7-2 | CASSLAETARYYEQYF | TGTGCCAGCAGCTTAGCGGAAACAGCCAGATACTACGAGCAGTACTTC
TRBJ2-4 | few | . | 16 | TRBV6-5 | CASSYSEQWGENIQYF | TGTGCCAGCAGTTACTCGGAGCAGTGGGGGGAAAACATTCAGTACTTC
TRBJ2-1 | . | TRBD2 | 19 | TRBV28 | CASSLPLAGVALRKAEQFF | TGTGCCAGCAGTTTGCCTCTAGCGGGAGTGGCCTTAAGGAAGGCTGAGCAGTTCTTC
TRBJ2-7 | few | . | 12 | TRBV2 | CASEGGGHEQYF | TGTGCCAGCGAAGGAGGGGGGCACGAGCAGTACTTC
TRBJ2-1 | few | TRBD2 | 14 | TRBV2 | CASSVGLADSGQFF | TGTGCCAGCAGTGTGGGACTAGCGGATTCCGGGCAGTTCTTC
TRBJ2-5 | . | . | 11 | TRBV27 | CASRWQGTQYF | TGTGCCAGCAGGTGGCAAGGAACCCAGTACTTC
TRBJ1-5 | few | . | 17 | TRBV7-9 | CASSLGGGRTSNQPQHF | TGTGCCAGCAGCCTGGGGGGCGGCAGGACGAGCAATCAGCCCCAGCATTTT
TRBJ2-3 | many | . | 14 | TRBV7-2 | CASSLEGGEDTQYF | TGTGCCAGCAGCTTAGAAGGGGGGGAAGATACGCAGTATTTT
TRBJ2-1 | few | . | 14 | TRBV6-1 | CASTVGGDTTEQFF | TGTGCCAGCACCGTGGGAGGGGACACAACTGAGCAGTTCTTC
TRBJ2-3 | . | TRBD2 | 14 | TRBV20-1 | CSASDLAGTDTQYF | TGCAGTGCTAGCGACCTAGCGGGGACAGATACGCAGTATTTT